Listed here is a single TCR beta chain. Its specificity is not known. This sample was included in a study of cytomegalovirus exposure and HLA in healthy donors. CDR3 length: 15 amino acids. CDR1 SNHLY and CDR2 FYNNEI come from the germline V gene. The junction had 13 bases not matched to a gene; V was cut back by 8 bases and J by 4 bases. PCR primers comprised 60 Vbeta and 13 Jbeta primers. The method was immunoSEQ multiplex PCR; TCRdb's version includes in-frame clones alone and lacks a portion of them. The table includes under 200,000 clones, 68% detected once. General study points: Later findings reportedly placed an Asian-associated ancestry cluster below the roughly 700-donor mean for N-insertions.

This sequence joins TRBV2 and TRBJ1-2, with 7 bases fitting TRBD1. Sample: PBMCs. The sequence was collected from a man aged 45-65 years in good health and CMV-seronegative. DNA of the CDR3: TGTGCCAGCCGGGGGGGGACAGTAGGTCTCTATGGCTACACCTTC. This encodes CASRGGTVGLYGYTF.